This TCR beta chain comes out of a study of T-cell memory formation after mild COVID-19. TCRdb re-derived calls from the 5' RACE reads in MiXCR, one entry per CDR3 protein. Of 300,000 to 350,000 distinct CDR3 sequences listed, 14% are singletons. This clonotype was counted at least ten times. The germline CDR1 and CDR2 sequences are SEHNR and FQNEAQ (reference sequence). Trimming took 7 bases from V and 4 from J; bases not matched to a gene: 8. The CDR3 covers 14 residues. This clonotype was sampled from a man between 18 and 35 years old who had mild COVID-19 (a few samples of this study predate the infection). Cell type and time point are not known. V is TRBV7-9 and J is TRBJ2-3; 7 nucleotides align to TRBD2. Input material: PBMCs or a T cell subset sorted from them (not recorded which). CDR3 region: CASTRRGYPDTQYF. The CDR3 nucleotides read TGTGCCAGCACTCGGCGGGGGTACCCAGATACGCAGTATTTT.